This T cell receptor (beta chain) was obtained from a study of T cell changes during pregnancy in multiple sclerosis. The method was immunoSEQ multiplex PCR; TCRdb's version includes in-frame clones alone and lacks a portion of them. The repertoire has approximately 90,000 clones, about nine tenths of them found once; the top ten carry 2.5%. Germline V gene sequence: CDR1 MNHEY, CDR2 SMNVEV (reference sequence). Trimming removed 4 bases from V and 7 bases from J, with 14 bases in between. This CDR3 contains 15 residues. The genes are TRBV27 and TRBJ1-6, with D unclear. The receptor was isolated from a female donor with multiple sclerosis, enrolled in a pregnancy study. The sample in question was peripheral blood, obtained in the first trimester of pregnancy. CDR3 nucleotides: TGTGCCAGCAGTTCCCGGGCGGGTAAGAATTCACCCCTCCACTTT. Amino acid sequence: CASSSRAGKNSPLHF.